This T cell receptor (beta chain) was obtained from a study of T cell responses to AZD1222 COVID-19 vaccine. Looking at the study overall: Second-dose groups at about 4 or about 12 weeks were pooled. General study points: Dominant at 160-218 and 743-854, vaccine-associated CD4 TCRs also spanned spike. Seropositivity was recorded at baseline in only a handful of AZD1222 recipients. Every sample of the repertoires postdated the peak T cell response.

In the case of this clone: Its antigen is still unknown.

Using immunoSEQ multiplex PCR, the repertoire was profiled, and TCRdb retains in-frame clones only, with some absent. The repertoire holds 65,000 to 85,000 clones, with approximately 90% as singletons. V lost 6 bases, J lost 1 base, and 3 bases stayed unmatched. There are 14 residues in the CDR3. The V gene's germline CDR1 is MNHNY and CDR2 SVGAGI (reference sequence). The receptor was derived from an adult in good health. The starting material was peripheral blood, obtained on day 0 of AZD1222 vaccination. The V and J genes are TRBV6-6 and TRBJ2-3, with 8 bases that match TRBD2. The CDR3 DNA follows: TGTGCCAGCAGAACGGGACTAGGCACAGATACGCAGTATTTT. This codes for CASRTGLGTDTQYF.